This TCR beta chain came from a study of graft-versus-host responses after intestinal transplantation. At the level of the study: Once they had received anti-thymocyte globulin induction, all recipients took tacrolimus and steroids for about three years.

Per germline, CDR1 SNHLY and CDR2 FYNNEI. The CDR3 has 15 residues. V lost 4 bases to trimming and J lost 0 bases; unmatched junction nucleotides: 4. Here immunoSEQ multiplex PCR was the method, and the copy in TCRdb shows in-frame clones only, minus some. The sample consists of 25,000 to 35,000 clones, 70% to 85% of them appearing once. A note on this clone: Its antigen is unknown.

This receptor was identified in a human donor who received an intestinal transplant. The sample was unstimulated CD8+ T cells sorted from spleen or lymph node cells, taken before intestinal transplant. The gene calls are TRBV2 and TRBJ2-3; 7 bases are a match to TRBD2. The CDR3 DNA follows: TGTGCCAGCAGTGTGGGGCGGGGGAGCACAGATACGCAGTATTTT. This sequence encodes CASSVGRGSTDTQYF. Full variable domain (remainder filled in from reference TRBV2 and TRBJ2-3): EPEVTQTPSHQVTQMGQEVILRCVPISNHLYFYWYRQILGQKVEFLVSFYNNEISEKSEIFDDQFSVERPDGSNFTLKIRSTKLEDSAMYFCASSVGRGSTDTQYFGPGTRLTVL.